This T cell receptor (beta chain) was profiled in a study of cytomegalovirus exposure and HLA in healthy donors. Study observations and caveats: Sequencing depth across donors, presence/absence analyses assumed, was roughly uniform.

On this clone itself: Its antigen is still unknown.

Nominally healthy donors provided the samples, though records likely missed some immune exposures. With 60 Vbeta and 13 Jbeta primers, the PCR was carried out. TCRdb's copy holds only in-frame clones and misses some; the assay was immunoSEQ multiplex PCR. The table records almost 200,000 clones, about four fifths of them present only once. V lost 2 bases, J lost 7 bases, and 12 bases lay in between. The CDR3 totals 15 residues. Germline loops: CDR1 LGHNA, CDR2 YSLEER. This chain joins TRBV4-3 and TRBJ1-6; maybe TRBD1 (5 bases). The receptor was isolated from a male donor in good health and CMV-seropositive. Source material: PBMCs. DNA of the CDR3: TGCGCCAGCAGCCAATCTCCGGGGGGGAATTCACCCCTCCACTTT. It codes for CASSQSPGGNSPLHF.